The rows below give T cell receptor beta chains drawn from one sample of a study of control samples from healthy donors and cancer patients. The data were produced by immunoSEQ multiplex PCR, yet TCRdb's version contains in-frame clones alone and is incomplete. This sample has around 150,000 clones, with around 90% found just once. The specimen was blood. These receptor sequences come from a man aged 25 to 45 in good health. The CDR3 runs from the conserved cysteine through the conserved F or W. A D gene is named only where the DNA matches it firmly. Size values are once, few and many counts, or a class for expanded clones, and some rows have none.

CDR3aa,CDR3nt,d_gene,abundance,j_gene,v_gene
CASSHRANEKLFF,TGTGCCAGCAGCCATAGGGCTAATGAAAAACTGTTTTTT,.,once,TRBJ1-4,TRBV3-1/TRBV3-2
CASSQRQGSSYEQYF,TGTGCCAGCTCACAACGACAGGGTAGCTCCTACGAGCAGTACTTC,TRBD1,.,TRBJ2-7,TRBV18
CASSPTRPLGEQFF,TGTGCCAGCAGCCCGACAAGGCCCTTGGGTGAGCAGTTCTTC,.,.,TRBJ2-1,TRBV7-8
CASRRRETDTQYF,TGTGCCAGTAGACGGCGGGAGACAGATACGCAGTATTTT,TRBD2,.,TRBJ2-3,TRBV19
CASSVPALFYF,TGTGCCAGCAGCGTACCGGCCTTATTCTACTTC,.,.,TRBJ2-5,TRBV6-5
CCASRDPSRGTQYF,TGTTGTGCTTCCCGGGACCCATCCCGCGGTACGCAGTATTTT,.,once,TRBJ2-3,TRBV10-3
CASSLIQGVGGYTF,TGTGCCAGCAGTTTAATACAGGGGGTCGGTGGCTACACCTTC,TRBD1,.,TRBJ1-2,TRBV28
CASSFIKEPYNEQFF,TGTGCCAGCAGCTTCATCAAGGAGCCCTACAATGAGCAGTTCTTC,.,.,TRBJ2-1,TRBV5-6
CASSLRGANTGELFF,TGTGCCAGCAGTTTACGAGGGGCGAACACCGGGGAGCTGTTTTTT,.,.,TRBJ2-2,TRBV27
CASSIGQRLTDTQYF,TGCGCCAGCAGTATAGGACAGAGACTCACAGATACGCAGTATTTT,.,.,TRBJ2-3,TRBV10-1
CASSLDSYGYTF,TGCGCCAGCAGCTTGGACAGCTATGGCTACACCTTC,.,.,TRBJ1-2,TRBV5-1
CASSPTSTYEQYF,TGTGCCAGCAGCCCCACGAGTACCTACGAGCAGTACTTC,.,.,TRBJ2-7,TRBV9
CASSVGGSLSGNTIYF,TGTGCCAGCAGTGTTGGGGGGTCTTTGTCTGGAAACACCATATATTTT,.,.,TRBJ1-3,TRBV25-1
CASSVEVTSHNEQFF,TGTGCCAGCAGCGTAGAGGTTACCTCCCACAATGAGCAGTTCTTC,.,.,TRBJ2-1,TRBV9
CASSRYGTGGTYEQYF,TGTGCCAGCAGCAGATACGGGACAGGGGGAACCTACGAGCAGTACTTC,TRBD1,.,TRBJ2-7,TRBV7-2
CASSPLNYEQYF,TGTGCCAGCAGCCCCCTAAACTACGAGCAGTACTTC,.,.,TRBJ2-7,TRBV5-6
CASTDRGRLDIQYF,TGTGCCAGTACTGATAGGGGGCGGCTCGACATTCAGTACTTC,TRBD1,.,TRBJ2-4,TRBV19
CASSLDRGNEQFF,TGTGCCAGCAGCTTAGATCGGGGGAATGAGCAGTTCTTC,.,.,TRBJ2-1,TRBV11-2
CASSLPGYEQYF,TGCGCCAGCAGCTTGCCAGGGTACGAGCAGTACTTC,.,.,TRBJ2-7,TRBV5-1
CATSDFQGVQAFF,TGTGCCACCAGTGATTTTCAGGGGGTTCAAGCTTTCTTT,TRBD1,.,TRBJ1-1,TRBV24-1
CASSQGPAVGETQYF,TGTGCCAGCAGCCAGGGGCCAGCGGTGGGGGAGACCCAGTACTTC,.,.,TRBJ2-5,TRBV4-2
CASSLFPTDTQYF,TGTGCCAGCAGTTTATTTCCGACAGATACGCAGTATTTT,.,.,TRBJ2-3,TRBV27
CASSQDLLVREQFF,TGCGCCAGCAGCCAAGATCTATTAGTTCGTGAGCAGTTCTTC,.,.,TRBJ2-1,TRBV4-3
CASSVSPPLASSTDTQYF,TGTGCCAGCAGCGTCTCCCCTCCACTAGCGTCTAGCACAGATACGCAGTATTTT,TRBD2,.,TRBJ2-3,TRBV27
CASSFTGTVEAFF,TGTGCCAGCTCTTTCACCGGGACGGTAGAAGCTTTCTTT,.,.,TRBJ1-1,TRBV6-5
CASSLSSGGPEAFF,TGTGCCAGCAGCTTATCATCAGGGGGGCCCGAAGCTTTCTTT,TRBD1,.,TRBJ1-1,TRBV7-2
CASSQEEGVSSYEQYF,TGCGCCAGCAGCCAAGAGGAGGGGGTAAGCTCCTACGAGCAGTACTTC,.,.,TRBJ2-7,TRBV4-1
CASRLNPGVGTEAFF,TGTGCCAGCAGACTTAACCCAGGGGTAGGGACTGAAGCTTTCTTT,.,.,TRBJ1-1,TRBV6-5
CASSGQLGDEQFF,TGTGCCAGCAGTGGGCAGTTGGGGGATGAGCAGTTCTTC,.,.,TRBJ2-1,TRBV25-1
CASCRQYQETQYF,TGTGCCAGCTGCCGACAGTACCAAGAGACCCAGTACTTC,.,.,TRBJ2-5,TRBV12-3/TRBV12-4
CASSTTGGDGYTF,TGTGCCAGTAGTACGACAGGGGGCGATGGCTACACCTTC,TRBD1,few,TRBJ1-2,TRBV19
CASSEAVGGEQYF,TGTGCCAGCAGTGAAGCGGTGGGAGGGGAGCAGTACTTC,TRBD2,.,TRBJ2-7,TRBV2
CASNLDTGAYGYTF,TGCGCCAGCAACTTGGACACAGGGGCCTATGGCTACACCTTC,TRBD1,.,TRBJ1-2,TRBV5-1
CASDSSGNTIYF,TGTGCCAGCGACAGTTCTGGAAACACCATATATTTT,.,few,TRBJ1-3,TRBV6-5
CATGGFLTYEQYF,TGTGCCACCGGGGGGTTCCTCACCTACGAGCAGTACTTC,TRBD2,.,TRBJ2-7,TRBV19
CSASARAKLFF,TGCAGTGCTAGTGCCAGGGCAAAACTGTTTTTT,.,.,TRBJ1-4,TRBV20-1